The 27 T cell receptor beta chains below come from one sample, sequenced in a study of OX40 agonist ivuxolimab in advanced cancers. Sequencing used immunoSEQ multiplex PCR; TCRdb keeps in-frame clones, though not all of them. This table holds approximately 100,000 clones, over 75% found once. Sequencing used CD4+ or CD8+ T cells sorted from blood, obtained in a trial of the OX40 agonist ivuxolimab. These receptors all come from an adult with an advanced solid tumor such as melanoma, head and neck, liver or kidney cancer.

The chain is built from TRBV28 and TRBJ2-1, with a possible D match to TRBD1 (6 bases). Germline CDR1 is MDHEN and CDR2 is SYDVKM. The CDR3 extends over 16 amino acids. V lost 2 bases to trimming and J lost 9 bases, with 20 bases between them. The CDR3 here is CASSLDSGHYLGEQFF. In DNA form, the CDR3 reads TGTGCCAGCAGTTTAGATTCGGGACATTACTTGGGTGAGCAGTTCTTC. Combining the CDR3 with reference TRBV28 and TRBJ2-1 gives the whole variable domain DVKVTQSSRYLVKRTGEKVFLECVQDMDHENMFWYRQDPGLGLRLIYFSYDVKMKEKGDIPEGYSVSREKKERFSLILESASTNQTSMYLCASSLDSGHYLGEQFFGPGTRLTVL.

V and J are TRBV18 and TRBJ1-5; D is unclear. The V gene lost 3 bases and the J gene lost 2 bases, with 8 bases spanning the gap. This CDR3 is 14 amino acids long. Germline V gene data show CDR1 as KGHSH and CDR2 as LQKENI. CDR3 DNA sequence: TGTGCCAGCTCACCCGACGGGCGCAATCAGCCCCAGCATTTT. This translates into CASSPDGRNQPQHF.

The chain links TRBV29-1 to TRBJ2-5, with 7 bases identical to TRBD1. CDR1 and CDR2 from the germline V gene are SQVTM and ANQGSEA. Trimming removed 5 bases from V and 2 bases from J; junction bases left unmatched: 14. The CDR3 is made up of 16 amino acids. CDR3: CSVKGILTGLQETQYF. CDR3 DNA: TGCAGCGTTAAGGGGATTCTGACAGGGCTTCAAGAGACCCAGTACTTC.

The chain has TRBV18 and TRBJ2-5; 16 bases fit TRBD2. The J call may be in error: the DNA end matches TRBJ2-7 better. This CDR3 is 15 amino acids long. Germline CDR1 KGHSH, CDR2 LQKENI. The CDR3 DNA reads TGTGCCAGCTCACCTGGGACTAGCGGGAGGGACGAGCAGTACTTC. Translation gives CASSPGTSGRDEQYF.

The rearrangement uses TRBV11-2 and TRBJ2-1, with 7 nucleotides matching TRBD1. This CDR3 comprises 15 residues. Germline V gene data show CDR1 as SGHAT and CDR2 as FQNNGV. V trimming: 1 base; J trimming: 6 bases; junction bases outside the gene matches: 6. CDR3 coding DNA: TGTGCCAGCAGCTTAGTTGTCACAGGGGCCAATGAGCAGTTCTTC. Protein sequence: CASSLVVTGANEQFF.

This rearrangement joins TRBV7-9 to TRBJ2-5; 8 nucleotides agree with TRBD2. The J call may be incorrect, as the DNA end agrees better with TRBJ2-7. This CDR3 has 17 amino acids. Germline V gives CDR1 SEHNR, CDR2 FQNEAQ (reference sequence). The CDR3, as DNA: TGTGCCAGCAGCTCCCACCCATCTCCGACGGGAGGGTACGAGCAGTACTTC. It codes for CASSSHPSPTGGYEQYF.

The chain carries TRBV6-5 and TRBJ2-7, with D hard to call. Trimming took off 6 bases at V and 2 bases at J, with 11 bases between the two ends. The length of the CDR3 is 13 residues. Per germline, CDR1 MNHEY and CDR2 SVGAGI. Here the CDR3 DNA reads TGTGCCAGCAGCCAAACGGGTCCCTACGAGCAGTACTTC. This gives the protein CASSQTGPYEQYF.

The chain is built from TRBV7-8 and TRBJ2-3, with unresolved D. From germline, CDR1 is SGHVS and CDR2 FQNEAQ. CDR3 length: 14 residues. Trimming took off 2 bases at V and 0 bases at J, with 6 bases between the two ends. CDR3 protein: CASSLSVSTDTQYF. CDR3 bases: TGTGCCAGCAGCTTATCAGTGAGCACAGATACGCAGTATTTT.

In its sample, this clone was seen once. V is TRBV19 and J is TRBJ1-4, with 8 bases identical to TRBD1. Trimming removed 6 bases from V and 0 bases from J; junction bases left unmatched: 6. Per germline, CDR1 LNHDA and CDR2 SQIVND (reference sequence). This CDR3 contains 16 residues. The CDR3 loop reads CASRKGQGTTNEKLFF. CDR3 DNA: TGTGCCAGTAGGAAAGGACAGGGTACAACTAATGAAAAACTGTTTTTT.

The rearrangement joins TRBV4-3 to TRBJ2-7; D unresolved. Trimming took off 0 bases at V and 0 bases at J, with 9 bases between the two ends. CDR3 length: 15 amino acids. CDR1 LGHNA and CDR2 YSLEER come from the germline V gene. Here the CDR3 reads CASSQEGLSSYEQYF. CDR3 bases: TGCGCCAGCAGCCAAGAGGGCCTTAGCTCCTACGAGCAGTACTTC.

This clone is a singleton in its sample. The gene calls are TRBV7-2 and TRBJ2-7; possible D gene TRBD2, 6 bases. This CDR3 spans 14 amino acids. Trimming took 5 bases from V and 7 from J, leaving 18 bases between them. Germline V gene lookup returns CDR1 SGHTA and CDR2 FQGNSA. The CDR3 DNA reads TGTGCCAGCAGCCCCTCCAATTGGGCGGGAGAGCAGTACTTC. Translated, it gives CASSPSNWAGEQYF.

This chain links TRBV7-2 with TRBJ2-7; TRBD1 agrees at 8 bases. The length of the CDR3 is 13 residues. Germline CDR1 is SGHTA and CDR2 is FQGNSA. Trimming took 6 bases from V and 7 from J; bases not matched to a gene: 8. Here the CDR3 DNA reads TGTGCCAGCAGGGAAACAGGGGGTCAAGAGCAGTACTTC. It is translated as CASRETGGQEQYF.

This chain joins TRBV5-4 and TRBJ2-5; 7 bases are a match to TRBD2. CDR1 and CDR2 from the germline V gene are SGHNT and YYREEE (reference sequence). CDR3 size: 16 residues. The trim removed 5 bases at V and 1 base at J, leaving 11 bases unmatched. As DNA, the CDR3 is TGTGCCAGCAGTTTACCACTAGCGCGAAGCCAAGAGACCCAGTACTTC. This encodes CASSLPLARSQETQYF.

The chain employs TRBV28 and TRBJ2-5, with 14 bases aligning to TRBD2. The CDR3 length is 17 residues. Germline V lookup: CDR1 MDHEN, CDR2 SYDVKM. V lost 4 bases to trimming and J lost 4 bases; unmatched junction nucleotides: 8. The DNA for the CDR3 is TGTGCCAGCAGTTACGGACTAGCGGGAGGTGGTCGAGAGACCCAGTACTTC. Protein sequence: CASSYGLAGGGRETQYF.

This chain uses TRBV28 with TRBJ1-1, with TRBD1 identical over 8 bases. V was pared by 10 bases and J by 0 bases, with 7 bases of the junction left unmatched. CDR1 MDHEN and CDR2 SYDVKM come from the germline V gene. This CDR3 is built from 14 residues. CDR3 nucleotides: TGTGCCACCATGACAGGGGCCCTGAACACTGAAGCTTTCTTT. Translated, it gives CATMTGALNTEAFF.

The chain couples TRBV13 to TRBJ2-1, with 8 bases lining up with TRBD1. V lost 5 bases, J lost 3 bases, and 6 bases stayed unmatched. Germline-derived CDR1 and CDR2 are PRHDT and FYEKMQ (reference sequence). The CDR3 sequence is 15 residues long. CDR3 nucleotide sequence: TGTGCCAGCAGCGACCGGACAGGGATCTACAATGAGCAGTTCTTC. Amino acid sequence: CASSDRTGIYNEQFF. Full variable domain (outside the CDR3, taken from reference TRBV13 and TRBJ2-1): AAGVIQSPRHLIKEKRETATLKCYPIPRHDTVYWYQQGPGQDPQFLISFYEKMQSDKGSIPDRFSAQQFSDYHSELNMSSLELGDSALYFCASSDRTGIYNEQFFGPGTRLTVL.

V is TRBV15 and J is TRBJ2-7; TRBD2 aligns across 8 bases. In germline, CDR1 is LNHNV, CDR2 YYDKDF (reference sequence). Trimming took 1 base from V and 1 from J; bases not matched to a gene: 6. The CDR3 extends over 16 amino acids. The CDR3 coding sequence is TGTGCCACCAGCAGAGCAGCGGGAGTGGGGTCCTACGAGCAGTACTTC. Protein sequence: CATSRAAGVGSYEQYF.

The chain recombines TRBV5-4 with TRBJ1-3; D gene ambiguous. CDR1 and CDR2 (germline): SGHNT, YYREEE (reference sequence). The germline V and J ends were trimmed by 4 bases and 0 bases, with 11 bases remaining between them. The CDR3 consists of 15 residues. The CDR3 region has the DNA TGTGCCAGCAGCACCGGAGAGACCTCTGGAAACACCATATATTTT. The encoded protein is CASSTGETSGNTIYF.

V gene TRBV10-1 combines with J gene TRBJ2-2; TRBD1 matches 8 bases. V was pared by 5 bases and J by 6 bases, with 5 bases of the junction left unmatched. The CDR3 spans 14 residues. CDR1 and CDR2 (germline): WNHNN, SYGVQD (reference sequence). CDR3 bases: TGCGCCAGCAGTCGGGACAGGCAGGCCGGGGAGCTGTTTTTT. Translating it yields CASSRDRQAGELFF.

The genes are TRBV7-7 and TRBJ2-3; TRBD1 matches 8 bases. The V and J ends lost 5 bases and 1 base, in that order; junction bases with no gene match: 5. Looked up from germline, CDR1 is SSHAT and CDR2 is FNYEAQ (reference sequence). The CDR3 has 15 amino acids. In DNA form, the CDR3 reads TGTGCCAGCAGCCAAGGGACAGGAGGCACAGATACGCAGTATTTT. Its protein product is CASSQGTGGTDTQYF.

This rearrangement joins TRBV9 to TRBJ2-7; D is perhaps TRBD2 (5 bases). The germline V and J ends were trimmed by 4 bases and 8 bases, with 19 bases remaining between them. This CDR3 comprises 14 residues. The V gene's germline CDR1 is SGDLS and CDR2 YYNGEE. The CDR3 is CASSPRWTDPQQYF. CDR3 sequence (DNA): TGTGCCAGCAGCCCCCGGTGGACTGACCCCCAGCAGTACTTC.

This clone appeared once. The V gene is TRBV28, the J gene TRBJ1-2, with D perhaps matching TRBD1 (5 bases). This CDR3 is built from 15 residues. V lost 2 bases, J lost 2 bases, and 12 bases lay in between. Germline-derived CDR1 and CDR2 are MDHEN and SYDVKM. As DNA, the CDR3 is TGTGCCAGCAGTTTACCGGGGCCGGAGAACTATGGCTACACCTTC. Its protein is CASSLPGPENYGYTF.

The J gene is TRBJ2-1, the V gene TRBV5-4, with TRBD2 matching over 14 bases. The CDR3 extends over 19 amino acids. With V trimmed by 4 bases and J by 3 bases, 12 bases remained unmatched. Germline CDR1 reads SGHNT; CDR2 reads YYREEE (reference sequence). Written as DNA, the CDR3 is TGTGCCAGCAGCCCTGGGACTAGCGGGAGAATGGGACACTACAATGAGCAGTTCTTC. Its protein product is CASSPGTSGRMGHYNEQFF.

The chain employs TRBV6-5 and TRBJ1-1, with D unclear. The V end lost 7 bases, the J end lost 0 bases, and 15 bases lay between the germline ends. CDR3 size: 15 residues. Looked up from germline, CDR1 is MNHEY and CDR2 is SVGAGI. The CDR3 nucleotides are TGTGCCAGCACAAAAAGCCCTACCTTGAACACTGAAGCTTTCTTT. Its translation: CASTKSPTLNTEAFF.

This clone was found once. The chain combines TRBV19 with TRBJ2-1; D gene unclear. There are 11 residues in the CDR3. The V and J ends lost 5 bases and 1 base respectively, with 0 bases between them. Germline lookup yields CDR1 LNHDA and CDR2 SQIVND (reference sequence). CDR3 nucleotides: TGTGCCAGTAGTTCCTACAATGAGCAGTTCTTC. Encoded protein: CASSSYNEQFF.

CDR3 in amino acids: CSVSRGEKLFF. DNA for the CDR3: TGCAGCGTCTCCCGAGGTGAAAAACTGTTTTTT. The chain recombines TRBV29-1 with TRBJ1-4; unclear D gene. The CDR3 runs 11 residues. V dropped 6 bases and J dropped 7 bases, with 9 bases sitting between them. Germline V lookup: CDR1 SQVTM, CDR2 ANQGSEA.

The V call is TRBV5-4, the J call TRBJ1-2, with TRBD1 as a possible D gene (5 bases). Germline values: CDR1 SGHNT, CDR2 YYREEE (reference sequence). CDR3 length: 13 residues. Trimming took 5 bases from V and 2 from J, leaving 10 bases between them. CDR3 sequence: CASSLDSNYGYTF. CDR3 sequence (DNA): TGTGCCAGCAGTTTAGACAGCAACTATGGCTACACCTTC.